This TCR beta chain was retrieved from a study of early T cells in non-severe SARS-CoV-2 infection. CDR1 SGDLS and CDR2 YYNGEE come from the germline V gene. V lost 2 bases to trimming and J lost 7 bases, with 13 bases between them. The length of the CDR3 is 15 residues. The table lists this clonotype with a few counts. TCRdb re-derived calls from the 5' RACE reads in MiXCR, one entry per CDR3 protein. Here the sample spans around 55,000 distinct CDR3 sequences, under 15% being singletons. The rearrangement uses TRBV9 and TRBJ1-6; D is unclear. The sequenced sample consisted of whole blood. This TCR came from an adult who was a healthcare worker with PCR-confirmed SARS-CoV-2 infection or an uninfected control (not recorded which). The CDR3 region is CASSVWTEPNSPLHF. The CDR3 nucleotides read TGTGCCAGCAGCGTCTGGACCGAACCGAATTCACCCCTCCACTTT.